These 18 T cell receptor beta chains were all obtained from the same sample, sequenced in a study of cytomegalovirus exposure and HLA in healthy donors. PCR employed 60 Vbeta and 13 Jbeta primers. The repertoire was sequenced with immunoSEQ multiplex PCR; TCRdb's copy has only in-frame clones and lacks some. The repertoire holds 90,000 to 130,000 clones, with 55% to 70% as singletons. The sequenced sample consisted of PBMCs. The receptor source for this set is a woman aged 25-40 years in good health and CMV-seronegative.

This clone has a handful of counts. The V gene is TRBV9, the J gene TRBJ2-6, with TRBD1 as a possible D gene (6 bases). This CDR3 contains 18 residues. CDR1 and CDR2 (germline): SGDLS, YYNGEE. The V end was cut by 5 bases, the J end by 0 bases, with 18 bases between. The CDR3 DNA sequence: TGTGCCAGCAGTGAAGGGGGAGAACGCTACTCTGGGGCCAACGTCCTGACTTTC. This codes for CASSEGGERYSGANVLTF.

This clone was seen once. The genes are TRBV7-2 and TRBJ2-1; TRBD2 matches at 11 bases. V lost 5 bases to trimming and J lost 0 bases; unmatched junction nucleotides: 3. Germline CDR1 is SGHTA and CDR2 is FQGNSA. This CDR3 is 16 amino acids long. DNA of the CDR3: TGTGCCAGCAGCACCACTAGCGGGAGCTCCTACAATGAGCAGTTCTTC. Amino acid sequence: CASSTTSGSSYNEQFF.

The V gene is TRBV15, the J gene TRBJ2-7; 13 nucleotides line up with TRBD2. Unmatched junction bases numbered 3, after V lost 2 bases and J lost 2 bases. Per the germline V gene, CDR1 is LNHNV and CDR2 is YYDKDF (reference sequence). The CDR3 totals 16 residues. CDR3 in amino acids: CATSRSGLAGAYEQYF. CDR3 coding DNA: TGTGCCACCAGCAGAAGTGGACTAGCGGGAGCCTACGAGCAGTACTTC.

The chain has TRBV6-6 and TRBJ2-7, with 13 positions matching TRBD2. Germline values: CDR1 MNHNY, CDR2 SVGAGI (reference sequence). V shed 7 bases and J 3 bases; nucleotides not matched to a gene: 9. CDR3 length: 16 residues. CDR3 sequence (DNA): TGTGCCAGCACCTTGCAGGGGACTAGCGGGATCTACGAGCAGTACTTC. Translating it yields CASTLQGTSGIYEQYF.

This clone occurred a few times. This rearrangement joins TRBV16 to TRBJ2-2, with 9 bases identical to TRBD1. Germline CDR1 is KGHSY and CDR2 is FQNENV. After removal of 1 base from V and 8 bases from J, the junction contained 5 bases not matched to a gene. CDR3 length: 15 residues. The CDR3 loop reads CASSQFRTGDGELFF. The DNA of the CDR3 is TGTGCCAGCAGCCAATTCCGGACAGGGGATGGGGAGCTGTTTTTT.

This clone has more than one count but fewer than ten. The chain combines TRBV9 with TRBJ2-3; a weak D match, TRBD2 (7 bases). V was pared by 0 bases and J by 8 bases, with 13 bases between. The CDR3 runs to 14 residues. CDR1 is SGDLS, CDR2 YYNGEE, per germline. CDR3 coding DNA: TGTGCCAGCAGCGTAGGGGGGGGGCGAGGTACGCAGTATTTT. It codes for CASSVGGGRGTQYF.

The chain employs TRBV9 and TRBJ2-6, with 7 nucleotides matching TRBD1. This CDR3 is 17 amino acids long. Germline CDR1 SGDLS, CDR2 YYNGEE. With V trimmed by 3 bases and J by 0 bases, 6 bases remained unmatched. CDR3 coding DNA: TGTGCCAGCAGCGCGACAGGGCCTAGCTCTGGGGCCAACGTCCTGACTTTC. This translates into CASSATGPSSGANVLTF.

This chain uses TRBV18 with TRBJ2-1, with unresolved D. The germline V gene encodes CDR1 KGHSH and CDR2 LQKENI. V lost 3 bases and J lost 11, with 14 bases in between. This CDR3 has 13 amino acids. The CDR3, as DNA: TGTGCCAGCTCACCCGGTAGTAGTACCAAGCAGTTCTTC. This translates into CASSPGSSTKQFF.

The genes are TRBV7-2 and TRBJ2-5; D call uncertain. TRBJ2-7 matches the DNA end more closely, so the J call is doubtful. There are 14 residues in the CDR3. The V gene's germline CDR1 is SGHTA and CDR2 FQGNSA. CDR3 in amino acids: CASSLASQSYEQYF. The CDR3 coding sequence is TGTGCCAGCAGCTTAGCTTCACAGTCCTACGAGCAGTACTTC.

The CDR3 coding sequence is TGTGCCAGCAGCAAGACAGGGTTGGGTGAGCAGTTCTTC. As protein: CASSKTGLGEQFF. This chain joins TRBV7-8 and TRBJ2-1; 7 positions match TRBD1. The CDR3 totals 13 residues. The germline CDR1 and CDR2 sequences are SGHVS and FQNEAQ. After removal of 5 bases from V and 9 bases from J, the junction contained 7 bases not matched to a gene.

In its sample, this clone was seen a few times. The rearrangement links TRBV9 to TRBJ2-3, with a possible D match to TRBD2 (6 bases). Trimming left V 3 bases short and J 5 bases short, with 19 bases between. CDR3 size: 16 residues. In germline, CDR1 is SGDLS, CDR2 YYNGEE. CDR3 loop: CASSGGLLGTGDTQYF. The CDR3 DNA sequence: TGTGCCAGCAGCGGGGGACTTCTCGGGACGGGAGATACGCAGTATTTT.

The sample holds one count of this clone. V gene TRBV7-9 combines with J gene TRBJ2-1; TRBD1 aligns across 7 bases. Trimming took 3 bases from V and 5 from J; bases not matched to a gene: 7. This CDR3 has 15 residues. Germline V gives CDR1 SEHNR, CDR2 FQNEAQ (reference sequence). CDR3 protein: CASSFSGGKNNEQFF. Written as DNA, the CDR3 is TGTGCCAGCAGCTTTTCAGGGGGTAAGAACAATGAGCAGTTCTTC.

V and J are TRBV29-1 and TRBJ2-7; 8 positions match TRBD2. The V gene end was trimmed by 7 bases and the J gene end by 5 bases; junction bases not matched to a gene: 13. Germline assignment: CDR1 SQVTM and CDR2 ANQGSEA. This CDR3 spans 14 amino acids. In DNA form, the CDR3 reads TGCAGCGCCGGGACGGCCGGGACTAGTAACGAGCAGTACTTC. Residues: CSAGTAGTSNEQYF.

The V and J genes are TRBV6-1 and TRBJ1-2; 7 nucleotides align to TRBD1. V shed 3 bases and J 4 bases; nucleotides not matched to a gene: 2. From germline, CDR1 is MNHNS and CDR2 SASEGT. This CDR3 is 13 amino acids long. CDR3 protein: CASSETGFYGYTF. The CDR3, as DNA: TGTGCCAGCAGTGAGACAGGGTTCTATGGCTACACCTTC.

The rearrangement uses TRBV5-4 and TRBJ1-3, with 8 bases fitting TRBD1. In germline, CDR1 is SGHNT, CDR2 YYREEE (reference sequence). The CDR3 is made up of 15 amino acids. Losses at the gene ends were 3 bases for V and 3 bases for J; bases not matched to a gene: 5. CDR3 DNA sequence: TGTGCCAGCAGCTCGCAGGGGGCGCTTGGAAACACCATATATTTT. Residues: CASSSQGALGNTIYF.

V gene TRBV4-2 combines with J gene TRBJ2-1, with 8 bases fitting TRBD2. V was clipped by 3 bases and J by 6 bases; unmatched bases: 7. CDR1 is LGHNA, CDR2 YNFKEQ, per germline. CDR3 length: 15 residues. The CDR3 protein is CASSHELTSGNEQFF. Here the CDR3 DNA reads TGTGCCAGCAGCCATGAACTAACTAGCGGCAATGAGCAGTTCTTC.

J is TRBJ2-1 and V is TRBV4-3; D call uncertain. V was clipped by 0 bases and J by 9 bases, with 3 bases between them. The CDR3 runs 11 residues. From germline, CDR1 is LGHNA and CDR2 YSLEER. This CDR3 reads CASSQESEQFF. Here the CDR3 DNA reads TGCGCCAGCAGCCAAGAGAGTGAGCAGTTCTTC.

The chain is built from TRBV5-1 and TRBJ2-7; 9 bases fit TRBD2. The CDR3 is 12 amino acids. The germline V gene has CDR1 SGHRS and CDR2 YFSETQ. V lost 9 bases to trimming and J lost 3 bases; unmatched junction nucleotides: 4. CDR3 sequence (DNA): TGCGCCAAAGGACTAGCGTTCTACGAGCAGTACTTC. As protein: CAKGLAFYEQYF.